A selection of T cell receptor beta chains follows, all from one sample in a study of blood T cell repertoires in COVID-19. The assay was immunoSEQ multiplex PCR, and TCRdb's table has in-frame clones only and misses some. The profile covers about 110,000 clones, with around nine tenths appearing a single time and around 4.6% taken by the ten largest. Specimen: peripheral blood. The receptors derive from a man aged 35-49 years with acute or convalescent COVID-19. CDR3s include the opening cysteine and the closing phenylalanine or tryptophan.

j_call | v_call | cdr3_aa
TRBJ1-1 | TRBV7-3 | CASSLRRNTEAFF
TRBJ2-1 | TRBV27 | CASSLRQGFGEQFF
TRBJ1-4 | TRBV4-2 | CASSQDWGTGVNEKLFF
TRBJ2-7 | TRBV19 | CASSPGGFYEQYF
TRBJ1-2 | TRBV6-5 | CASSYDSYGYTF
TRBJ2-1 | TRBV27 | CASSLSQGRGEQFF
TRBJ1-1 | TRBV6-5 | CASISGGGLGEAFF
TRBJ1-3 | TRBV7-2 | CASAERGPGNTIYF
TRBJ1-3 | TRBV4-3 | CASSQGTGKGGGNTIYF
TRBJ2-1 | TRBV6-2/TRBV6-3 | CASSLAGGHYNEQFF
TRBJ2-5 | TRBV3-1/TRBV3-2 | CASSQGGDSQKGTQYF
TRBJ2-2 | TRBV2 | CASRPRRGQGFTGELFF
TRBJ2-3 | TRBV10-2 | CASSDPGLAGGPGTQYF
TRBJ2-7 | TRBV19 | CASSRQASYEQYF
TRBJ2-7 | TRBV11-3 | CASSQEGQGIDEQYF
TRBJ1-4 | TRBV24-1 | CATSDPGQGGKLFF
TRBJ2-2 | TRBV19 | CASMGIRQGSPNTGELFF
TRBJ2-5 | TRBV6-2/TRBV6-3 | CASSTGGAETQYF
TRBJ2-1 | TRBV5-4 | CASSDKQAGDNEQFF
TRBJ1-1 | TRBV30 | CAWSASRDFAEAFF
TRBJ2-1 | TRBV19 | CASSIEPKGDSEQFF
TRBJ2-5 | TRBV7-2 | CASSLAPGRQETQYF
TRBJ2-7 | TRBV11-2 | CASSLGVRLSEQYF
TRBJ1-3 | TRBV30 | CAWRTGINTIYF
TRBJ2-7 | TRBV9 | CASSVGAGPISYEQYF
TRBJ2-3 | TRBV11-2 | CASSLAGTDTQYF
TRBJ2-2 | TRBV7-9 | CASSLKGQIGELFF
TRBJ1-2 | TRBV11-2 | CASSLAPTGGYGYTF
TRBJ1-2 | TRBV7-2 | CASTLAQFKGGYTF
TRBJ2-3 | TRBV4-1 | CASKGDGYFEVDTQYF
TRBJ1-3 | TRBV18 | CASSPPDRVFGNTIYF
TRBJ2-2 | TRBV19 | CASSIEAGFRVNTGELFF
TRBJ2-1 | TRBV3-1/TRBV3-2 | CASSHLANEQFF
TRBJ2-1 | TRBV6-6 | CASSYGAGVGNEQFF
TRBJ1-1 | TRBV19 | CASGDRATEAFF
TRBJ2-2 | TRBV19 | CASSIRGLAGELFF
TRBJ1-6 | TRBV6-1 | CASSEGTGNYNSPLHF
TRBJ1-1 | TRBV18 | CASSPGQGGWSTEAFF
TRBJ1-5 | TRBV2 | CASRRDRRGNQPQHF
TRBJ1-2 | TRBV18 | CASSPLVARGKPYGYTF
TRBJ1-2 | TRBV2 | CASGVAEYYGYTF
TRBJ1-2 | TRBV6-1 | CASSEVHSLNGYTF
TRBJ1-2 | TRBV11-2 | CASSLAGKDYGYTF
TRBJ1-2 | TRBV2 | CASSEGQGFPGYTF
TRBJ2-5 | TRBV30 | CAWSADRGRETQYF
TRBJ1-2 | TRBV5-1 | CASSYDQGARNYGYTF
TRBJ2-7 | TRBV13 | CASSKDRSYEQYF
TRBJ2-7 | TRBV14 | CASSQPGISYEQYF
TRBJ1-1 | TRBV7-3 | CASNPGATNTEAFF
TRBJ1-3 | TRBV15 | CATSRDWGTGAGNTIYF
TRBJ1-2 | TRBV19 | CASSTRTSDYGYTF
TRBJ1-4 | TRBV5-1 | CASRSDSATNEKLFF
TRBJ1-4 | TRBV12-3/TRBV12-4 | CASSLRWSEKLFF
TRBJ1-1 | TRBV27 | CASSGGLTGTEAFF
TRBJ1-2 | TRBV25-1 | CASTTGGARGYTF
TRBJ2-1 | TRBV6-2/TRBV6-3 | CASSYKAGFGTTWYNEQFF
TRBJ2-1 | TRBV6-2/TRBV6-3 | CASSTGTSRFDEQFF
TRBJ2-7 | TRBV6-2/TRBV6-3 | CASSYGLAISYEQYF
TRBJ2-3 | TRBV19 | CASSISDTQYF